This TCR beta chain appears in the sequencing data of a study of cytomegalovirus exposure and HLA in healthy donors. Study-wide background: The same platform was used for the 90 to 150 validation repertoires as for the approximately 630 first-cohort repertoires, as reported in a later analysis. Study outcomes and limitations: A subsequent analysis found that TCR clusters from the first cohort also tended to co-occur in the 120 or so validation repertoires, with around 94% of cluster scores above 0.

Generated by immunoSEQ multiplex PCR, the TCRdb table keeps only in-frame clones and is missing some. The sample consists of 100,000 to 150,000 clones, 89% of them appearing once. For this clone: Its antigen remains unknown.

This CDR3 is built from 16 residues. Unmatched junction bases numbered 8, after V lost 1 base and J lost 5 bases. Germline V lookup: CDR1 LGHNA, CDR2 YSLEER. This TCR derives from a young woman in good health and CMV-seronegative. V gene TRBV4-3 combines with J gene TRBJ2-3; 8 nucleotides agree with TRBD2. The sequenced sample consisted of PBMCs. The DNA for the CDR3 is TGCGCCAGCAGCCAAGGGTCGGGAGGGCCGGGAGATACGCAGTATTTT. Translated: CASSQGSGGPGDTQYF.